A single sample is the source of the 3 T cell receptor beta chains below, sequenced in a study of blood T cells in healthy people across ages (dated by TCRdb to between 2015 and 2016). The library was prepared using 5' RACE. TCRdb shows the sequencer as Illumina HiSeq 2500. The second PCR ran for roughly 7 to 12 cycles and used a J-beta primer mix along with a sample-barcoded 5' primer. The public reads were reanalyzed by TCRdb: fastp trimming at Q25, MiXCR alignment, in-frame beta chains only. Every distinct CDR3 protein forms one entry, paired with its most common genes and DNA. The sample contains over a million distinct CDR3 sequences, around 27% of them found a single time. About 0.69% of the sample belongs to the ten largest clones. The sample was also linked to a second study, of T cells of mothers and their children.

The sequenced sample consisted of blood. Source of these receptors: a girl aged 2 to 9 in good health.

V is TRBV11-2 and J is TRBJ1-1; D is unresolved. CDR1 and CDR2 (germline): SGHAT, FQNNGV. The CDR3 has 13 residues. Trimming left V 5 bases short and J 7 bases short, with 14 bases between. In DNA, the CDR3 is TGTGCCAGCAGCCGATGGGGTCAGCTTGAAGCTTTCTTT. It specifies CASSRWGQLEAFF. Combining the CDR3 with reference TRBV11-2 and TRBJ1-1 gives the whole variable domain EAGVAQSPRYKIIEKRQSVAFWCNPISGHATLYWYQQILGQGPKLLIQFQNNGVVDDSQLPKDRFSAERLKGVDSTLKIQPAKLEDSAVYLCASSRWGQLEAFFGQGTRLTVV.

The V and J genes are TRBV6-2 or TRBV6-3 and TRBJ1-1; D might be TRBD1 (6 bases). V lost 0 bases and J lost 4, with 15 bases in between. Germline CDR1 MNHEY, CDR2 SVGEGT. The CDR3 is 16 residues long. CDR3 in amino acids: CASSYSVSAGVTEAFF. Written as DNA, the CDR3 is TGTGCCAGCAGTTACTCGGTATCGGCAGGGGTCACTGAAGCTTTCTTT.

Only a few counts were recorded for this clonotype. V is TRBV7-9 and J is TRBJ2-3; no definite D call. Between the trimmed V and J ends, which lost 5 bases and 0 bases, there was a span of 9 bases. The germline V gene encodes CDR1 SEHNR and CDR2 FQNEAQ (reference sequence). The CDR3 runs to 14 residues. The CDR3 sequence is CASSEIFSTDTQYF. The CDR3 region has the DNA TGTGCCAGCAGCGAGATCTTTAGCACAGATACGCAGTATTTT.